Presented here are 23 T cell receptor beta chains from one specimen sequenced in a study of preoperative IRX-2 immunotherapy in early breast cancer (dated by TCRdb to between 2018 and 2021). Library construction relied on the immunoSEQ multiplex PCR assay. TCRdb took this table from immuneACCESS and kept in-frame rearrangements with V and J called. Such tables lack part of the clones; where checked against another copy, unresolved V genes explain under half of the gap, and the rest is unexplained. This sample holds roughly 35,000 clones; nearly 95% were observed only once. Jointly, the top ten make up roughly 6.5% of the sample. Explained via the paper, the treatment or condition label denotes: preoperative locoregional IRX-2 cytokine immunotherapy. This material was obtained from a patient treated with IRX-2 immunotherapy. These TCRs come from a human donor with breast cancer.

The rearrangement joins TRBV6-6 to TRBJ1-1, with 10 bases identical to TRBD1. With 5 bases clipped from V and 4 bases from J, the junction kept 1 base outside the gene matches. Germline V gene lookup returns CDR1 MNHNY and CDR2 SVGAGI (reference sequence). The CDR3 spans 13 residues. The CDR3 sequence is CASSRQGATEAFF. The CDR3 region has the DNA TGTGCCAGCAGTCGACAGGGGGCCACTGAAGCTTTCTTT.

The V gene is TRBV28, the J gene TRBJ2-4; D may be TRBD1 (6 bases). The V and J ends lost 2 bases and 0 bases respectively, with 14 bases between them. Germline V CDR1 and CDR2: MDHEN, SYDVKM. The CDR3 covers 17 residues. The CDR3 region is CASSLNGQGLAKNIQYF. The DNA of the CDR3 is TGTGCCAGCAGTTTAAACGGCCAGGGGTTAGCCAAAAACATTCAGTACTTC.

The rearrangement joins TRBV7-6 to TRBJ2-7, with a tentative D call TRBD1 (6 bases). This CDR3 spans 13 amino acids. Germline CDR1 and CDR2: SGHVS and FNYEAQ. With 4 bases removed from V and 3 bases from J, the gap between germline ends came to 10 bases. CDR3 region: CASSSQQGYEQYF. The CDR3 DNA is TGTGCCAGCAGCTCTCAACAGGGCTACGAGCAGTACTTC.

The gene calls are TRBV5-1 and TRBJ2-2, with D perhaps TRBD2 (7 bases). This CDR3 region has 17 residues. CDR1 is SGHRS, CDR2 YFSETQ, per germline. V was pared by 6 bases and J by 2 bases, with 20 bases between. The DNA of the CDR3 is TGCGCCAGCATCAGGGGCCCCGGGACTAAAAACACCGGGGAGCTGTTTTTT. Amino acids: CASIRGPGTKNTGELFF.

The chain is built from TRBV5-1 and TRBJ1-2, with a weak D call TRBD1 (5 bases). In germline, CDR1 is SGHRS, CDR2 YFSETQ. Trimming removed 0 bases at V and 4 bases at J, with 10 bases between. The CDR3 covers 14 residues. The CDR3 nucleotides read TGCGCCAGCAGCTTGGATCGGGGCGGCTATGGCTACACCTTC. It codes for CASSLDRGGYGYTF. The full variable domain, with the rest looked up from reference TRBV5-1 and TRBJ1-2, is KAGVTQTPRYLIKTRGQQVTLSCSPISGHRSVSWYQQTPGQGLQFLFEYFSETQRNKGNFPGRFSGRQFSNSRSEMNVSTLELGDSALYLCASSLDRGGYGYTFGSGTRLTVV.

The V gene is TRBV29-1, the J gene TRBJ2-7; 9 nucleotides align to TRBD2. CDR3 length: 13 amino acids. From germline, CDR1 is SQVTM and CDR2 ANQGSEA. The trim removed 7 bases at V and 2 bases at J, leaving 6 bases unmatched. The CDR3 coding sequence is TGCAGCGCTGGGACTAGCCCTACCTACGAGCAGTACTTC. Its protein is CSAGTSPTYEQYF.

V gene TRBV15 combines with J gene TRBJ1-2, with TRBD1 identical over 7 bases. This CDR3 region has 15 residues. The trim removed 0 bases at V and 4 bases at J, leaving 5 bases unmatched. In germline, CDR1 is LNHNV, CDR2 YYDKDF (reference sequence). The CDR3 reads CATSRDLGQFYGYTF. As DNA, the CDR3 is TGTGCCACCAGCAGAGATTTGGGACAGTTCTATGGCTACACCTTC.

This rearrangement joins TRBV7-3 to TRBJ2-3; D is perhaps TRBD2 (5 bases). This CDR3 is built from 15 residues. Germline CDR1 SGHTA, CDR2 FQGTGA. Deletions cut 1 base from V and 5 bases from J, with 13 bases between. The DNA for the CDR3 is TGTGCCAGCAGCTTAATGAGGGCTGGCAGAGATACGCAGTATTTT. It specifies CASSLMRAGRDTQYF.

This chain uses TRBV10-3 with TRBJ1-6, with 11 positions matching TRBD1. CDR1 and CDR2 (germline): ENHRY, SYGVKD. With V trimmed by 6 bases and J by 9 bases, 4 bases remained unmatched. The CDR3 has 14 amino acids. Here the CDR3 DNA reads TGTGCCATCAGCCCCGGGACAGGGGGTTCACCCCTCCACTTT. Encoded protein: CAISPGTGGSPLHF.

This clone was seen just once. The chain joins TRBV6-4 to TRBJ2-3, with D hard to call. V shed 0 bases and J shed 3 bases, with 4 bases lying between them. Per the germline V gene, CDR1 is MRHNA and CDR2 is SNTAGT. This CDR3 spans 13 amino acids. In DNA form, the CDR3 reads TGTGCCAGCAGTGACTCGGAGACAGATACGCAGTATTTT. Encoded protein: CASSDSETDTQYF.

CDR3 residues: CASSLGRLTKAGGFYEQYF. DNA for the CDR3: TGTGCCAGCAGCTTGGGACGACTAACGAAAGCGGGGGGGTTCTACGAGCAGTACTTC. The chain joins TRBV7-8 to TRBJ2-7; 10 nucleotides agree with TRBD2. This CDR3 is built from 19 residues. Germline V gene sequence: CDR1 SGHVS, CDR2 FQNEAQ. Trimming at V came to 3 bases and at J to 3 bases, leaving 17 bases not matched to a gene.

This sequence joins TRBV7-8 and TRBJ2-7; TRBD2 matches 10 bases. Trimming took 3 bases from V and 5 from J; bases not matched to a gene: 4. This CDR3 comprises 14 residues. Germline V gives CDR1 SGHVS, CDR2 FQNEAQ. CDR3 sequence reads: CASSFSGGPNEQYF. As DNA, the CDR3 is TGTGCCAGCAGCTTTAGCGGGGGGCCGAACGAGCAGTACTTC. The full variable domain, in which reference TRBV7-8 and TRBJ2-7 provide the parts outside the CDR3, is GAGVSQSPRYKVAKRGQDVALRCDPISGHVSLFWYQQALGQGPEFLTYFQNEAQLDKSGLPSDRFFAERPEGSVSTLKIQRTQQEDSAVYLCASSFSGGPNEQYFGPGTRLTVT.

This clone was recorded only once. The gene calls are TRBV2 and TRBJ2-3; no firm D call. CDR1 and CDR2 from the germline V gene are SNHLY and FYNNEI. V gave up 4 bases and J gave up 2 bases, with 10 bases separating them. This CDR3 is 14 amino acids long. The CDR3 DNA reads as TGTGCCAGCAGTGTTGACAAATACACAGATACGCAGTATTTT. Translation gives CASSVDKYTDTQYF.

The chain is built from TRBV5-1 and TRBJ2-5; D unclear. The J call may be mistaken, given a closer DNA end match to TRBJ2-7. From germline, CDR1 is SGHRS and CDR2 YFSETQ. The CDR3 contains 14 residues. The CDR3 sequence is CASSLYGYLYEQYF. The CDR3 nucleotides are TGCGCCAGCAGCTTGTACGGCTACCTCTACGAGCAGTACTTC.

This clone was counted once. V gene TRBV19 combines with J gene TRBJ2-2; 7 nucleotides match TRBD2. Germline V gene sequence: CDR1 LNHDA, CDR2 SQIVND (reference sequence). This CDR3 contains 16 residues. The J segment lost 1 base and the V segment lost 3 bases, leaving 5 bases of the junction unmatched. The CDR3 DNA reads as TGTGCCAGTAGTATGCAGCTAGCGGTGAACACCGGGGAGCTGTTTTTT. Amino acid sequence: CASSMQLAVNTGELFF.

V usage is TRBV27 and J usage is TRBJ2-7; TRBD1 agrees at 9 bases. Looked up from germline, CDR1 is MNHEY and CDR2 is SMNVEV (reference sequence). The CDR3 runs to 15 residues. V shed 3 bases and J 4 bases; nucleotides not matched to a gene: 7. The CDR3 bases are TGTGCCAGCAGTTTCCCCGGGACAGGGAAGTACGAGCAGTACTTC. It yields the protein CASSFPGTGKYEQYF.

V is TRBV27 and J is TRBJ1-1; D is ambiguous. V lost 4 bases and J lost 1, with 10 bases in between. There are 14 residues in the CDR3. Per germline, CDR1 MNHEY and CDR2 SMNVEV (reference sequence). DNA of the CDR3: TGTGCCAGCAGTTCCCTCTTGGGGAACACTGAAGCTTTCTTT. This gives the protein CASSSLLGNTEAFF.

The chain recombines TRBV5-1 with TRBJ2-7; 12 nucleotides line up with TRBD2. CDR1 and CDR2 (germline): SGHRS, YFSETQ. Germline trimming cut 4 bases from V and 3 bases from J; bases unmatched to any gene: 8. This CDR3 has 16 residues. The DNA for the CDR3 is TGCGCCAGCAGCATCCGGACTAGCGGGGAATACTACGAGCAGTACTTC. It yields the protein CASSIRTSGEYYEQYF.

The chain uses TRBV4-1 and TRBJ1-2; no firm D call. CDR1 MGHRA and CDR2 YSYEKL come from the germline V gene. V lost 0 bases to trimming and J lost 2 bases, with 7 bases between them. This CDR3 has 14 residues. CDR3 bases: TGCGCCAGCAGCCAAGACGTTCTAAACTATGGCTACACCTTC. It translates to CASSQDVLNYGYTF.

The chain is built from TRBV15 and TRBJ2-1; D ambiguous. The CDR3 extends over 16 amino acids. V was trimmed by 4 bases and J by 0 bases, leaving 13 bases between them. Germline values: CDR1 LNHNV, CDR2 YYDKDF (reference sequence). CDR3 DNA: TGTGCCACCAGCACAGGAGCGTATAGCTCCTACAATGAGCAGTTCTTC. It specifies CATSTGAYSSYNEQFF.

The chain recombines TRBV5-6 with TRBJ2-1; 7 positions agree with TRBD2. Germline CDR1 reads SGHDT; CDR2 reads YYEEEE. The CDR3 is 16 amino acids. The V gene end was trimmed by 3 bases and the J gene end by 0 bases; junction bases not matched to a gene: 6. The CDR3 bases are TGTGCCAGCAGCTCCCCGGGGGGAAGCTCCTACAATGAGCAGTTCTTC. Protein product: CASSSPGGSSYNEQFF.

This chain links TRBV29-1 with TRBJ2-1; 8 bases fit TRBD1. The germline V gene has CDR1 SQVTM and CDR2 ANQGSEA. The CDR3 contains 16 residues. V shed 8 bases and J 3 bases; nucleotides not matched to a gene: 15. DNA of the CDR3: TGCAGCTTCCGGGGTGGGACAGGAAGCATCTACAATGAGCAGTTCTTC. Translating gives CSFRGGTGSIYNEQFF.

The chain carries TRBV6-5 and TRBJ1-1; perhaps TRBD1 as D (5 bases). Germline V gene sequence: CDR1 MNHEY, CDR2 SVGAGI. V lost 0 bases and J lost 5, with 10 bases in between. CDR3 size: 14 residues. As DNA, the CDR3 is TGTGCCAGCAGTTACTCGAGAGGGGCGACTGAAGCTTTCTTT. It codes for CASSYSRGATEAFF.